Following are 30 T cell receptor beta chains from one sample sequenced in a study of blood T cells in healthy people across ages (dated by TCRdb to between 2014 and 2016). Libraries were prepared through 5' RACE. The sequencer was an Illumina HiSeq 2500. The second PCR ran for roughly 6 to 11 cycles and used a J-beta primer mix along with a sample-barcoded 5' primer. TCRdb cleaned the public reads at Q25 with fastp, built clones with MiXCR and kept in-frame beta chains. All rows with the same CDR3 protein become a single entry with the most common DNA and genes. The sample table lists approximately 790,000 distinct CDR3 sequences, approximately 59% of them with a count of one. The top ten constitute 25% to 30% of the sample. The specimen was blood. The receptors stem from a man younger than 40 in good health.

This clonotype was seen a handful of times. The rearrangement uses TRBV9 and TRBJ2-5; 8 bases are a match to TRBD2. The CDR3 contains 15 residues. Trimming removed 0 bases from V and 7 bases from J; junction bases left unmatched: 8. Germline lookup yields CDR1 SGDLS and CDR2 YYNGEE. CDR3 residues: CASSVGEGLDRTQYF. CDR3 DNA sequence: TGTGCCAGCAGCGTAGGGGAGGGACTAGATAGGACCCAGTACTTC.

V is TRBV6-6 and J is TRBJ2-7, with 8 bases identical to TRBD1. Germline CDR1 MNHNY, CDR2 SVGAGI (reference sequence). The V gene end was trimmed by 0 bases and the J gene end by 12 bases; junction bases not matched to a gene: 7. This CDR3 contains 13 residues. The CDR3 DNA follows: TGTGCCAGCAGTTACTCGTCGACAGGGGTGGGGTACTTC. Residues: CASSYSSTGVGYF.

This clonotype came up a few times. This rearrangement joins TRBV28 to TRBJ1-6; D not certain. This CDR3 is 16 amino acids long. From germline, CDR1 is MDHEN and CDR2 SYDVKM. Deletions cut 2 bases from V and 9 bases from J, with 17 bases between. As DNA, the CDR3 is TGTGCCAGCAGTTTACCTTTTCTGGCCCCAGGTTCACCCCTCCACTTT. Protein sequence: CASSLPFLAPGSPLHF.

This chain uses TRBV9 with TRBJ1-4; D is unclear. V was cut by 1 base and J by 7 bases, with 17 bases left in between. Germline CDR1 and CDR2: SGDLS and YYNGEE. The CDR3 sequence is 16 residues long. CDR3 in amino acids: CASSVRAGGNSEKLFF. CDR3 nucleotides: TGTGCCAGCAGCGTAAGGGCCGGCGGGAATAGTGAAAAACTGTTTTTT.

The chain joins TRBV7-9 to TRBJ2-7; D might be TRBD2 (7 bases). CDR3 length: 17 amino acids. Germline-derived CDR1 and CDR2 are SEHNR and FQNEAQ (reference sequence). V lost 5 bases, J lost 0 bases, and 20 bases lay in between. In DNA, the CDR3 is TGTGCCAGCAGCCCCCTTGGGGGCGGGGGTCACTCCTACGAGCAGTACTTC. Protein product: CASSPLGGGGHSYEQYF.

This clonotype was seen a few times. This chain uses TRBV18 with TRBJ2-5, with D possibly called TRBD1 or TRBD2 (5 bases each). This CDR3 contains 14 residues. Germline loops: CDR1 KGHSH, CDR2 LQKENI. V lost 3 bases and J lost 5, with 13 bases in between. CDR3 bases: TGTGCCAGCTCACCTCAGGACCGGGGCGAGACCCAGTACTTC. Amino acids: CASSPQDRGETQYF.

This clonotype was seen a handful of times. The rearrangement uses TRBV4-3 and TRBJ2-5, with D perhaps matching TRBD2 (7 bases). The end of the DNA fits TRBJ2-7 better, so the J call may be wrong. Germline CDR1 reads LGHNA; CDR2 reads YSLEER. The CDR3 has 15 residues. The CDR3: CASSRHQGRGYEQYF. The DNA of the CDR3 is TGCGCCAGCAGCCGACACCAGGGGAGGGGTTACGAGCAGTACTTC.

A few counts support this clonotype. The V call is TRBV7-2, the J call TRBJ2-1; the D call may be TRBD1 or TRBD2 (5 bases each). Deletions cut 5 bases from V and 2 bases from J, with 13 bases between. This CDR3 has 15 residues. Germline V gene data show CDR1 as SGHTA and CDR2 as FQGNSA. CDR3 DNA sequence: TGTGCCAGCAGCCCCCAGAGGGGTGCCTACAATGAGCAGTTCTTC. It yields the protein CASSPQRGAYNEQFF.

This chain links TRBV5-5 with TRBJ2-7; D remains ambiguous. This CDR3 has 15 amino acids. Trimming stripped 0 bases from V and 0 bases from J, with 10 bases between. Germline V gene data show CDR1 as SGHKS and CDR2 as YYEKEE (reference sequence). CDR3 amino acids: CASSLARASSYEQYF. In nucleotides, the CDR3 is TGTGCCAGCAGCTTGGCCCGAGCTAGCTCCTACGAGCAGTACTTC. Using reference TRBV5-5 and TRBJ2-7 for the parts outside the CDR3, the full variable domain is DAGVTQSPTHLIKTRGQQVTLRCSPISGHKSVSWYQQVLGQGPQFIFQYYEKEERGRGNFPDRFSARQFPNYSSELNVNALLLGDSALYLCASSLARASSYEQYFGPGTRLTVT.

The V call is TRBV20-1, the J call TRBJ1-5; D is possibly TRBD1 (6 bases). Germline CDR1 reads DFQATT; CDR2 reads SNEGSKA (reference sequence). The CDR3 has 14 residues. Trimming cost V 6 bases and J 4 bases, with 16 bases left between them. CDR3 coding DNA: TGCAGTGCACGGGCCGGGACAACAAATCAGCCCCAGCATTTT. The encoded protein is CSARAGTTNQPQHF.

J is TRBJ1-5 and V is TRBV7-6, with D hard to call. This CDR3 has 17 amino acids. CDR1 is SGHVS and CDR2 is FNYEAQ in the germline V gene. The V end was cut by 4 bases, the J end by 1 base, with 17 bases between. CDR3 residues: CASSSGTHAKSNQPQHF. CDR3 in DNA: TGTGCCAGCAGCTCCGGAACCCACGCGAAGAGCAATCAGCCCCAGCATTTT.

This clonotype was picked up many times. The CDR3 spells CASSLGSGDQETQYF. CDR3 sequence (DNA): TGTGCCAGCAGTTTAGGTAGCGGGGACCAAGAGACCCAGTACTTC. The chain joins TRBV12-3 or TRBV12-4 to TRBJ2-5; 8 bases are shared with TRBD2. The CDR3 spans 15 residues. The V gene end was trimmed by 1 base and the J gene end by 0 bases; junction bases not matched to a gene: 1.

V is TRBV9 and J is TRBJ2-3; 7 bases fit TRBD1. The CDR3 sequence is 16 residues long. The germline V gene has CDR1 SGDLS and CDR2 YYNGEE. V was pared by 6 bases and J by 1 base, with 11 bases of the junction left unmatched. Here the CDR3 DNA reads TGTGCCAGCACCGGGACAGACTTAACAGGCACAGATACGCAGTATTTT. Protein sequence: CASTGTDLTGTDTQYF.

This clonotype was found a few times. This chain links TRBV12-3 or TRBV12-4 with TRBJ2-3; weak D call: TRBD1 (6 bases). The CDR3 totals 13 residues. Trimming left V 3 bases short and J 4 bases short, with 8 bases between. The CDR3 sequence is CASSFPGADTQYF. Here the CDR3 DNA reads TGTGCCAGCAGTTTTCCAGGGGCAGATACGCAGTATTTT.

The gene calls are TRBV9 and TRBJ1-6; D call uncertain. The CDR3 sequence is 16 residues long. With 3 bases removed from V and 0 bases from J, the gap between germline ends came to 10 bases. Germline CDR1 reads SGDLS; CDR2 reads YYNGEE. CDR3 residues: CASSAQRSSYNSPLHF. In DNA, the CDR3 is TGTGCCAGCAGCGCCCAAAGGAGCTCCTATAATTCACCCCTCCACTTT.

A single count supports this clonotype. The chain links TRBV11-1 to TRBJ1-4, with a tentative D call TRBD1 (6 bases). The V gene lost 2 bases and the J gene lost 7 bases, with 14 bases spanning the gap. The CDR3 is 15 residues long. The germline V gene encodes CDR1 SGHAT and CDR2 FQDESV (reference sequence). Here the CDR3 DNA reads TGTGCCAGCAGCTTATGGGGACAAGGTGCTGAAAAACTGTTTTTT. Translating gives CASSLWGQGAEKLFF.

The chain uses TRBV20-1 and TRBJ2-1; D not certain. The CDR3 has 11 amino acids. The V gene's germline CDR1 is DFQATT and CDR2 SNEGSKA (reference sequence). Trimming removed 3 bases at V and 5 bases at J, with 5 bases between. CDR3 in amino acids: CSARHHNEQFF. The CDR3 DNA follows: TGCAGTGCTAGGCACCACAATGAGCAGTTCTTC.

In regard to this clonotype: A read error may account for a junction end that differs from germline. V and J are TRBV3-1 and TRBJ2-5; TRBD1 matches at 9 bases. The V gene's germline CDR1 is LGHDT and CDR2 YNNKEL (reference sequence). The CDR3 length is 16 residues. The CDR3 nucleotides are TGTGCCAGAAGCCATGCCGACAGGGGGTTCTACAATGAGCAGTACTTC. Encoded protein: CARSHADRGFYNEQYF.

This rearrangement joins TRBV27 to TRBJ1-6; D gene unclear. Trimming left V 2 bases short and J 5 bases short, with 10 bases between. The CDR3 sequence is 15 residues long. Germline CDR1 is MNHEY and CDR2 is SMNVEV (reference sequence). The CDR3 spells CASSLQRGDNSPLHF. DNA of the CDR3: TGTGCCAGCAGTTTACAGCGGGGTGATAATTCACCCCTCCACTTT.

The chain couples TRBV12-3 or TRBV12-4 to TRBJ2-3; TRBD2 might be the D (7 bases). The CDR3 sequence is 15 residues long. Between the trimmed V and J ends, which lost 6 bases and 2 bases, there was a span of 15 bases. The CDR3 protein is CASRSGGGFTDTQYF. CDR3 coding DNA: TGTGCCAGCAGATCTGGCGGGGGCTTCACAGATACGCAGTATTTT.

In this sample, this clonotype turned up a few times. The chain couples TRBV28 to TRBJ2-7; possibly TRBD1 for D (7 bases). Trimming left V 1 base short and J 4 bases short, with 17 bases between. Germline loops: CDR1 MDHEN, CDR2 SYDVKM. CDR3 size: 16 residues. CDR3 sequence (DNA): TGTGCCAGCAGTTTATTTCCAGGGGGGTCTGGTTACGAGCAGTACTTC. Protein product: CASSLFPGGSGYEQYF.

The rearrangement uses TRBV3-1 and TRBJ1-2; weak D call: TRBD1 (6 bases). The germline CDR1 and CDR2 sequences are LGHDT and YNNKEL (reference sequence). The CDR3 is 15 amino acids. Trimming removed 5 bases at V and 0 bases at J, with 13 bases between. CDR3 region: CASSIRDIANYGYTF. CDR3 sequence (DNA): TGTGCCAGCAGCATCCGGGACATAGCTAACTATGGCTACACCTTC.

The chain carries TRBV4-1 and TRBJ1-6; D perhaps matches TRBD1 (5 bases). The germline V gene encodes CDR1 MGHRA and CDR2 YSYEKL. This CDR3 spans 15 amino acids. V was trimmed by 4 bases and J by 8 bases, leaving 15 bases between them. CDR3 nucleotide sequence: TGCGCCAGCAGCCCGCAAGGGACCGGGGATTCACCCCTCCACTTT. Protein product: CASSPQGTGDSPLHF.

The V gene is TRBV7-9, the J gene TRBJ1-1; D unclear. This CDR3 is 14 amino acids long. Germline assignment: CDR1 SEHNR and CDR2 FQNEAQ (reference sequence). V was clipped by 5 bases and J by 4 bases, with 14 bases between them. CDR3 in amino acids: CASSPRREATEAFF. The CDR3 DNA reads as TGTGCCAGCAGCCCCCGGAGGGAGGCCACTGAAGCTTTCTTT.

The gene calls are TRBV5-1 and TRBJ2-7, with 8 bases identical to TRBD1. V was clipped by 6 bases and J by 0 bases; unmatched bases: 8. Germline V lookup: CDR1 SGHRS, CDR2 YFSETQ. The CDR3 contains 15 residues. The CDR3 coding sequence is TGCGCCAGCACCTTAAGACAGGGGAGCTCCTACGAGCAGTACTTC. This translates into CASTLRQGSSYEQYF.

The chain is built from TRBV24-1 and TRBJ2-5; D unclear. Deletions cut 4 bases from V and 5 bases from J, with 13 bases between. The germline gives CDR1 KGHDR, CDR2 SFDVKD. This CDR3 has 14 amino acids. CDR3 coding DNA: TGTGCCACCAGTGACCCCCTTAGTAGGGAGACCCAGTACTTC. Its protein is CATSDPLSRETQYF.

The chain joins TRBV9 to TRBJ2-3; 7 nucleotides line up with TRBD1. The CDR3 extends over 13 amino acids. Germline V gene data show CDR1 as SGDLS and CDR2 as YYNGEE. V trimming: 5 bases; J trimming: 2 bases; junction bases outside the gene matches: 2. The CDR3: CASSDRVTDTQYF. The CDR3 region has the DNA TGTGCCAGCAGTGACAGGGTCACAGATACGCAGTATTTT.

This chain uses TRBV29-1 with TRBJ2-7, with a possible D match to TRBD1 (5 bases). Germline loops: CDR1 SQVTM, CDR2 ANQGSEA. Trimming cost V 6 bases and J 3 bases, with 18 bases left between them. The CDR3 has 14 amino acids. The CDR3 region has the DNA TGCAGCGTCGACGATGGTGACAGTCTCTACGAGCAGTACTTC. It specifies CSVDDGDSLYEQYF.

This chain links TRBV7-9 with TRBJ2-7, with D perhaps TRBD1 (6 bases). CDR1 is SEHNR and CDR2 is FQNEAQ in the germline V gene (reference sequence). The germline V and J ends were trimmed by 5 bases and 2 bases, with 19 bases remaining between them. There are 16 residues in the CDR3. The CDR3 loop is CASSGVDSDAAYEQYF. Here the CDR3 DNA reads TGTGCCAGCAGCGGCGTGGACAGTGATGCCGCCTACGAGCAGTACTTC.

The rearrangement links TRBV12-3 or TRBV12-4 to TRBJ2-6, with D perhaps TRBD1 or TRBD2 (5 bases each). V lost 3 bases to trimming and J lost 0 bases, with 15 bases between them. This CDR3 region has 18 residues. DNA for the CDR3: TGTGCCAGCAGTTTCCCACCGGGACCGGTCTCTGGGGCCAACGTCCTGACTTTC. Translated, it gives CASSFPPGPVSGANVLTF.